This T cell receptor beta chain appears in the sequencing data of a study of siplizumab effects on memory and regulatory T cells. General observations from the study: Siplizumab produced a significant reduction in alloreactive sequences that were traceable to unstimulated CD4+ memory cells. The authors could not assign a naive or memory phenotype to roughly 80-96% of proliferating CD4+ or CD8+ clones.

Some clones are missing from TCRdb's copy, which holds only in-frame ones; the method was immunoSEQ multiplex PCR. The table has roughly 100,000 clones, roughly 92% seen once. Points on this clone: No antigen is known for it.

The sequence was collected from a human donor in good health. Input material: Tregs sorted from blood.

For the CDR3, the DNA is TGTGCCTCCCAAGCGGGGGCATTGCATGGATCACCCCTCCACTTT. Translation: CASQAGALHGSPLHF. The V and J genes are TRBV6-6 and TRBJ1-6, with D possibly matching TRBD1 (6 bases). V was trimmed by 11 bases and J by 10 bases, leaving 24 bases between them. CDR1 is MNHNY, CDR2 SVGAGI, per germline (reference sequence). The CDR3 loop spans 15 amino acids.